This T cell receptor beta chain is from a study of blood T cell repertoires in COVID-19. The J segment lost 0 bases and the V segment lost 6 bases, leaving 5 bases of the junction unmatched. Germline CDR1 is SNHLY and CDR2 is FYNNEI. This CDR3 is built from 16 residues. The repertoire was sequenced with immunoSEQ multiplex PCR; TCRdb's copy has only in-frame clones and lacks some. The sample yields about 69,000 clones, approximately 86% seen once. The receptor was isolated from a man in his forties with COVID-19, enrolled during active disease. Input material: peripheral blood. V and J are TRBV2 and TRBJ2-6, with 7 bases fitting TRBD1. CDR3 loop: CASRETGPSGANVLTF. The CDR3 DNA reads as TGTGCCAGCAGGGAGACAGGGCCCTCTGGGGCCAACGTCCTGACTTTC.